These 25 T cell receptor beta chains originate from one sample sequenced in a study of blood T cell repertoires in COVID-19. The protocol was immunoSEQ multiplex PCR, while the TCRdb copy is restricted to in-frame clones and leaves out a portion. The repertoire consists of around 25,000 clones, with under 90% occurring once and the leading ten covering 6% to 9.5%. Sequencing was carried out using peripheral blood. Source of these receptors: a human donor in a cohort sampled during active COVID-19.

The genes are TRBV25-1 and TRBJ2-3; a weak D match, TRBD2 (5 bases). The CDR3 is 13 amino acids. V lost 4 bases and J 5 bases, leaving 10 bases between the germline ends. Germline lookup yields CDR1 MGHDK and CDR2 SYGVNS. DNA of the CDR3: TGTGCCAGCAGTGGCGGGCCAGGAGATACGCAGTATTTT. The encoded protein is CASSGGPGDTQYF.

This rearrangement joins TRBV6-5 to TRBJ2-5; D remains unclear. The V end was cut by 6 bases, the J end by 1 base, with 12 bases between. Germline V CDR1 and CDR2: MNHEY, SVGAGI. The CDR3 sequence is 14 residues long. DNA for the CDR3: TGTGCCAGCAGGTCTTCCAGCGTCCAAGAGACCCAGTACTTC. This sequence encodes CASRSSSVQETQYF.

The V gene is TRBV7-2, the J gene TRBJ1-2; D remains unclear. V was pared by 3 bases and J by 4 bases, with 18 bases between. The CDR3 runs to 16 residues. The V gene's germline CDR1 is SGHTA and CDR2 FQGNSA. The DNA for the CDR3 is TGTGCCAGCAGCTTTGAGGGAACGTCCCCAACCTATGGCTACACCTTC. As protein: CASSFEGTSPTYGYTF.

This rearrangement joins TRBV4-3 to TRBJ2-1, with TRBD2 identical over 12 bases. The CDR3 extends over 15 amino acids. CDR1 and CDR2 from the germline V gene are LGHNA and YSLEER. The ends lost 2 bases at V and 7 bases at J; junction bases unmatched: 3. CDR3 region: CASSQRTSGINEQFF. CDR3 bases: TGCGCCAGCAGCCAACGGACTAGCGGGATAAATGAGCAGTTCTTC.

The chain has TRBV5-1 and TRBJ2-2, with 10 bases lining up with TRBD2. The CDR3 runs to 14 residues. CDR1 SGHRS and CDR2 YFSETQ come from the germline V gene. V lost 4 bases and J lost 6; bases outside the gene matches: 3. The CDR3 protein is CASSPTSGPGELFF. The CDR3 DNA sequence: TGCGCCAGCAGCCCGACTAGCGGGCCCGGGGAGCTGTTTTTT.

The chain recombines TRBV7-9 with TRBJ1-4; 9 nucleotides match TRBD1. The V and J ends lost 5 bases and 6 bases, in that order; junction bases with no gene match: 4. CDR3 size: 14 residues. Per germline, CDR1 SEHNR and CDR2 FQNEAQ (reference sequence). The DNA of the CDR3 is TGTGCCAGCAGCCAGGGGACAGGGCATGAAAAACTGTTTTTT. It codes for CASSQGTGHEKLFF. Looking up the rest from reference TRBV7-9 and TRBJ1-4 gives the full variable domain: DTGVSQNPRHKITKRGQNVTFRCDPISEHNRLYWYRQTLGQGPEFLTYFQNEAQLEKSRLLSDRFSAERPKGSFSTLEIQRTEQGDSAMYLCASSQGTGHEKLFFGSGTQLSVL.

The chain carries TRBV5-1 and TRBJ2-2, with 10 bases lining up with TRBD1. Germline V CDR1 and CDR2: SGHRS, YFSETQ. CDR3 length equals 17 residues. V trimming: 0 bases; J trimming: 2 bases; junction bases outside the gene matches: 4. CDR3 sequence (DNA): TGCGCCAGCAGCTTGGCTGGACAGGGGGTAAACACCGGGGAGCTGTTTTTT. It translates to CASSLAGQGVNTGELFF.

The chain's CDR3 is CASSRQGYEQYF. The CDR3 DNA is TGTGCCAGCAGTAGACAGGGATACGAGCAGTACTTC. V is TRBV2 and J is TRBJ2-7, with TRBD1 identical over 7 bases. V trimming: 5 bases; J trimming: 4 bases; junction bases outside the gene matches: 2. Per germline, CDR1 SNHLY and CDR2 FYNNEI. The CDR3 extends over 12 amino acids.

The genes are TRBV21-1 and TRBJ2-1; TRBD2 is the table's D call and was not checked against the DNA. TRBV21-1 is assigned pseudogene status. The CDR3 contains 14 residues. CDR3 in amino acids: CASSRGTVPDEQFF. CDR3 in DNA: TGTGCCAGCAGCCGGGGGACGGTTCCCGATGAGCAGTTCTTC.

This clone showed up just once. This chain connects TRBV3-1 (or the pseudogene TRBV3-2) to TRBJ1-2, with D possibly matching TRBD1 (5 bases). CDR1 is LGHDT and CDR2 is YNNKEL in the germline V gene (reference sequence). Trimming shortened V by 3 bases and J by 8 bases, and 10 bases separated the two germline ends. The CDR3 spans 12 residues. The CDR3, as DNA: TGTGCCAGCAGCCATAGGGAGGGGGGCTACACCTTC. It encodes CASSHREGGYTF.

CDR3 bases: TGTGCCACCAGCGGGGACAGGGCCCAAGAGACCCAGTACTTC. Translating it yields CATSGDRAQETQYF. This rearrangement joins TRBV15 to TRBJ2-5, with 9 bases lining up with TRBD1. V lost 5 bases to trimming and J lost 1 base; unmatched junction nucleotides: 2. CDR1 LNHNV and CDR2 YYDKDF come from the germline V gene (reference sequence). CDR3 size: 14 residues.

This clone showed up just once. The chain links TRBV6-2 or TRBV6-3 to TRBJ1-1; the D gene is possibly TRBD1 (6 bases). Trimming pared 2 bases from V and 0 bases from J, leaving 16 bases between. The CDR3 extends over 17 amino acids. The germline V gene has CDR1 MNHEY and CDR2 SVGEGT. The CDR3 here is CASSYETGNGLNTEAFF. Here the CDR3 DNA reads TGTGCCAGCAGTTACGAAACAGGGAATGGTCTGAACACTGAAGCTTTCTTT.

The chain is built from TRBV12-5 and TRBJ2-2; weak D call: TRBD2 (6 bases). Trimming took 1 base from V and 4 from J, leaving 13 bases between them. The germline gives CDR1 LGHNT, CDR2 FRNRAP. The CDR3 is 16 residues long. The CDR3 region is CASGLASGLSTGELFF. DNA of the CDR3: TGTGCTAGTGGTTTGGCGTCGGGACTCTCCACCGGGGAGCTGTTTTTT.

The rearrangement uses TRBV9 and TRBJ2-1, with D perhaps TRBD2 (6 bases). This CDR3 has 16 residues. With 5 bases removed from V and 0 bases from J, the gap between germline ends came to 15 bases. The germline gives CDR1 SGDLS, CDR2 YYNGEE. The CDR3 sequence is CASSPFSGSSYNEQFF. CDR3 DNA: TGTGCCAGCAGTCCATTTAGCGGAAGCTCCTACAATGAGCAGTTCTTC.

The V gene is TRBV29-1, the J gene TRBJ2-3; TRBD2 is a possible D gene (5 bases). The V gene's germline CDR1 is SQVTM and CDR2 ANQGSEA. The CDR3 is 14 residues long. Trimming pared 4 bases from V and 2 bases from J, leaving 13 bases between. The chain's CDR3 is CSVGPRASTDTQYF. CDR3 nucleotide sequence: TGCAGCGTTGGGCCGAGGGCATCCACAGATACGCAGTATTTT.

CDR3 coding DNA: TGTGCCAGCAGCTTAGGGACAGTTCTATACAATGAGCAGTTCTTC. Encoded protein: CASSLGTVLYNEQFF. The rearrangement uses TRBV7-9 and TRBJ2-1; the D gene is possibly TRBD1 (6 bases). V lost 1 base to trimming and J lost 4 bases, with 11 bases between them. CDR1 and CDR2 (germline): SEHNR, FQNEAQ (reference sequence). The CDR3 is 15 amino acids. Using reference TRBV7-9 and TRBJ2-1 for the parts outside the CDR3, the full variable domain is DTGVSQNPRHKITKRGQNVTFRCDPISEHNRLYWYRQTLGQGPEFLTYFQNEAQLEKSRLLSDRFSAERPKGSFSTLEIQRTEQGDSAMYLCASSLGTVLYNEQFFGPGTRLTVL.

The chain is built from TRBV28 and TRBJ1-5; the D gene is possibly TRBD1 (5 bases). Looked up from germline, CDR1 is MDHEN and CDR2 is SYDVKM. V gave up 8 bases and J gave up 0 bases, with 20 bases separating them. The CDR3 runs 17 residues. Here the CDR3 DNA reads TGTGCCAGCGCCACCCCCCCGGGGGGTTATAGCAATCAGCCCCAGCATTTT. This gives the protein CASATPPGGYSNQPQHF.

The J gene is TRBJ2-1, the V gene TRBV23-1; 10 bases line up with TRBD2. TRBV23-1 is recorded as an ORF, its role being uncertain. V lost 2 bases, J lost 4 bases, and 2 bases stayed unmatched. The CDR3 is made up of 15 amino acids. The CDR3 region is CASSQQAGGYNEQFF. The CDR3 region has the DNA TGCGCCAGCAGTCAACAAGCGGGAGGGTACAATGAGCAGTTCTTC.

The V and J genes are TRBV10-3 and TRBJ2-3, with TRBD2 identical over 9 bases. V was clipped by 4 bases and J by 4 bases; unmatched bases: 3. The CDR3 totals 14 residues. The V gene's germline CDR1 is ENHRY and CDR2 SYGVKD. The CDR3 protein is CAISGQREADTQYF. The CDR3 bases are TGTGCCATCAGTGGTCAGCGGGAGGCAGATACGCAGTATTTT.

This chain connects TRBV7-8 to TRBJ2-2; 9 bases agree with TRBD2. J was trimmed by 6 bases and V by 1 base; bases with no gene match: 3. Germline-derived CDR1 and CDR2 are SGHVS and FQNEAQ. The CDR3 is 15 residues long. This chain's CDR3 is CASSLVVAGAGELFF. DNA for the CDR3: TGTGCCAGCAGCTTAGTGGTAGCGGGAGCCGGGGAGCTGTTTTTT.

This clone was found once. The chain couples TRBV6-5 to TRBJ2-2; possibly TRBD1 for D (6 bases). CDR1 is MNHEY, CDR2 SVGAGI, per germline. This CDR3 has 14 amino acids. With 9 bases removed from V and 1 base from J, the gap between germline ends came to 12 bases. The CDR3 region has the DNA TGTGCCAGTTTCCGGGACAAGAACACCGGGGAGCTGTTTTTT. Amino acid sequence: CASFRDKNTGELFF.

This clone was detected once. This chain connects TRBV5-5 to TRBJ2-2; possibly TRBD1 for D (6 bases). The V end lost 0 bases, the J end lost 7 bases, and 13 bases lay between the germline ends. The germline CDR1 and CDR2 sequences are SGHKS and YYEKEE (reference sequence). The CDR3 covers 15 residues. For the CDR3, the DNA is TGTGCCAGCAGCTTGGCCAGTACCAGGGGCGGGGAGCTGTTTTTT. Encoded protein: CASSLASTRGGELFF.

The chain recombines TRBV6-6 with TRBJ1-5; D is ambiguous. V shed 6 bases and J shed 5 bases, with 5 bases lying between them. Germline V lookup: CDR1 MNHNY, CDR2 SVGAGI (reference sequence). The CDR3 runs 11 residues. In DNA, the CDR3 is TGTGCCAGCAGCCCTGATCAGCCCCAGCATTTT. This sequence encodes CASSPDQPQHF.

V usage is TRBV5-4 and J usage is TRBJ2-3; possible D gene TRBD2, 5 bases. CDR1 is SGHNT and CDR2 is YYREEE in the germline V gene (reference sequence). With 4 bases removed from V and 5 bases from J, the gap between germline ends came to 17 bases. CDR3 length: 15 residues. For the CDR3, the DNA is TGTGCCAGCAGCCCCCCGGGGTCAGGAGGAGATACGCAGTATTTT. Protein product: CASSPPGSGGDTQYF.

The rearrangement uses TRBV27 and TRBJ2-1; no reliable D call. The CDR3 is made up of 13 amino acids. CDR1 and CDR2 (germline): MNHEY, SMNVEV (reference sequence). Trimming pared 2 bases from V and 4 bases from J, leaving 6 bases between. The CDR3 reads CASSLASYNEQFF. CDR3 sequence (DNA): TGTGCCAGCAGTTTAGCCAGTTACAATGAGCAGTTCTTC.